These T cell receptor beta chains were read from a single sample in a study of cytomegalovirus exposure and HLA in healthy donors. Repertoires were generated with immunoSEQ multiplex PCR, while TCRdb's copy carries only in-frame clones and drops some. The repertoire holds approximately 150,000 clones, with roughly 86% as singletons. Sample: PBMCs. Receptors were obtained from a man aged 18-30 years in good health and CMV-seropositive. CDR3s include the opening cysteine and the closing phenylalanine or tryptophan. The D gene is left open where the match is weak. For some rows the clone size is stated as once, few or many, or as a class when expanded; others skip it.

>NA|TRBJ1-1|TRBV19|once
TGTGCCAGTAGTATATTACAGGGTGAAGCTTTCTTT
CASSILQGEAFF
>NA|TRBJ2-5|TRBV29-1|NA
TGCAGCGTCCACACCTTGGACAGACAAGAGACCCAGTACTTC
CSVHTLDRQETQYF
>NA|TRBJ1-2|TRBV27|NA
TGTGCCAGCAGTTTAAAAGGGACACCACTCCGGAGCTATGGCTACCCCTTC
CASSLKGTPLRSYGYPF
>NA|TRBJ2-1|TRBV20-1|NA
TGCAGTGCTAGGGACTTGGGTGAGCAGTTCTTC
CSARDLGEQFF
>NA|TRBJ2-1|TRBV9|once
TGTGCCAGCAGCATAGCGTTCCAGACTACCTCCTACAATGAGCAGTTCTTC
CASSIAFQTTSYNEQFF
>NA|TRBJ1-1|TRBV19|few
TGTGCCAGTCGTACAGGCATGAACACTGAAGCTTTCTTT
CASRTGMNTEAFF
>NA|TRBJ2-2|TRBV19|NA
TGTGCCAGTAGTATAGTTGGTTTGAGGCAACAGGGCGGGGAGCTGTTTTTT
CASSIVGLRQQGGELFF
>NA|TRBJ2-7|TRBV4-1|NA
TGCGCCAGCAGCCAGGGGGACAATAGCCCCGACGAGCAGTACTTC
CASSQGDNSPDEQYF
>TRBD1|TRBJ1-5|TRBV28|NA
TGTGCCAGCAGCCTCCGGGGACAGGGAGGGCAGCCCCAGCATTTT
CASSLRGQGGQPQHF
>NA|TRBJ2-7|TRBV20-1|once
TGCAGTGCTAGCGAGGCGGGACTGTCCTCCTTC
CSASEAGLSSF
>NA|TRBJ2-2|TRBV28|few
TGTGCCAGCAGTTCCCCGCCAAGGGGATCCGGGGAGCTGTTTTTT
CASSSPPRGSGELFF